The 13 T cell receptor beta chains below all came from one sample that was sequenced in a study of metastatic and nonmetastatic thyroid tumors. From the PCR reads, TCRdb re-called clones with MiXCR. The repertoire consists of some 23,000 clones, with over 9.5% occurring once and the leading ten covering 25% to 35%. Nobody among the patients had been given any treatment before thyroid surgery. The sequencing sample was made of blood. The receptors derive from a female donor with papillary thyroid cancer or a benign thyroid nodule (not recorded which). Some clones in this sample may be carry-over from other donors' samples.

This clone was found many times. In nucleotides, the CDR3 is TGTGCCAGCAGCTCCGTTGGGGAGACCCAGTACTTC. Its protein product is CASSSVGETQYF. The chain links TRBV12-3 or TRBV12-4 to TRBJ2-5; no clear D. This CDR3 has 12 amino acids. With 6 bases removed from V and 5 bases from J, the gap between germline ends came to 10 bases.

This clone was picked up a small number of times. A much larger clone lies one base from this, so it may be a read error. The genes are TRBV5-1 and TRBJ2-7; the D gene is possibly TRBD2 (5 bases). The CDR3 has 12 residues. Germline-derived CDR1 and CDR2 are SGHRS and YFSETQ. Trimming stripped 2 bases from V and 7 bases from J, with 10 bases between. The CDR3 loop reads CASSFGKGEQYF. CDR3 nucleotide sequence: TGCGCCAGCAGCTTCGGGAAAGGGGAGCAGTACTTC.

This clone was observed at least ten times. V gene TRBV7-8 combines with J gene TRBJ2-2; 11 nucleotides line up with TRBD2. J was trimmed by 7 bases and V by 3 bases; bases with no gene match: 10. The CDR3 sequence is 17 residues long. Germline V gene sequence: CDR1 SGHVS, CDR2 FQNEAQ. CDR3 region: CASSLGLLAGVGGELFF. The CDR3, as DNA: TGTGCCAGCAGCTTGGGCTTACTAGCGGGAGTGGGCGGGGAGCTGTTTTTT.

The chain carries TRBV7-2 and TRBJ1-5; the D is unclear. V lost 2 bases and J 2 bases, leaving 4 bases between the germline ends. CDR3 length equals 13 residues. Germline V gene data show CDR1 as SGHTA and CDR2 as FQGNSA. CDR3 nucleotide sequence: TGTGCCAGCAGCTTACAGGGCAATCAGCCCCAGCATTTT. It specifies CASSLQGNQPQHF.

This clone appeared many times. The J gene is TRBJ1-1, the V gene TRBV4-1; the D gene is possibly TRBD1 (6 bases). The CDR3 loop spans 15 amino acids. The ends were cut back, 3 bases at V and 2 bases at J, with 13 bases in the middle. Germline CDR1 reads MGHRA; CDR2 reads YSYEKL. The CDR3 region is CASSHGQMDNTEAFF. CDR3 in DNA: TGCGCCAGCAGCCATGGACAGATGGATAACACTGAAGCTTTCTTT.

This clone was seen ten or more times. This chain uses TRBV4-1 with TRBJ2-3; 10 bases map to TRBD2. The V gene end was trimmed by 4 bases and the J gene end by 0 bases; junction bases not matched to a gene: 1. The CDR3 length is 15 residues. Germline CDR1 MGHRA, CDR2 YSYEKL. CDR3: CASSLTSGSTDTQYF. For the CDR3, the DNA is TGCGCCAGCAGCCTGACTAGCGGGAGCACAGATACGCAGTATTTT.

This clone came up many times. The chain links TRBV30 to TRBJ2-7; the match to TRBD1 covers 7 bases. J gave up 7 bases and V 3 bases, and 6 bases lay outside the gene matches. The CDR3 is made up of 12 amino acids. Germline CDR1 GTSNPN, CDR2 SVGIG (reference sequence). The CDR3 DNA sequence: TGTGCCTGGAGAGCCCCAGGGGGAGAGCAGTACTTC. Encoded protein: CAWRAPGGEQYF.

The J gene is TRBJ2-2, the V gene TRBV6-1; D is unresolved. Trimming stripped 0 bases from V and 3 bases from J, with 8 bases between. CDR3 length: 15 residues. Germline lookup yields CDR1 MNHNS and CDR2 SASEGT. The CDR3 is CASSEAFSYTGELFF. In DNA form, the CDR3 reads TGTGCCAGCAGTGAAGCTTTCAGTTACACCGGGGAGCTGTTTTTT.

As concerns this clone: This may arise from a read error, as a much more abundant clone is one base away. The rearrangement links TRBV5-4 to TRBJ2-2; D remains ambiguous. The germline V gene encodes CDR1 SGHNT and CDR2 YYREEE (reference sequence). The CDR3 runs to 12 residues. The DNA for the CDR3 is TGTGCCATCAGCTTACACACCGGGGAGCTGTTTTTT. It yields the protein CAISLHTGELFF.

Regarding this clone: This may be a read error: a much more frequent sequence differs by one nucleotide. V gene TRBV4-3 combines with J gene TRBJ1-1, with 7 bases fitting TRBD1. The CDR3 is 14 amino acids. Germline CDR1 and CDR2: LGHNA and YSLEER. With V trimmed by 7 bases and J by 4 bases, 9 bases remained unmatched. The CDR3 bases are TGCGCCAGCATCCCGACAGGGAACCCCACTGAAGCTTTCTTT. Protein product: CASIPTGNPTEAFF.

This clone was detected many times. The chain is built from TRBV7-9 and TRBJ2-1, with TRBD2 matching 13 bases. There are 17 residues in the CDR3. Germline V CDR1 and CDR2: SEHNR, FQNEAQ (reference sequence). V was pared by 1 base and J by 0 bases, with 0 bases of the junction left unmatched. The DNA of the CDR3 is TGTGCCAGCAGCTTAGGGACTAGCGGGAGCTCCTACAATGAGCAGTTCTTC. Protein product: CASSLGTSGSSYNEQFF.

This clone was observed many times. The chain uses TRBV6-5 and TRBJ1-1; D not certain. This CDR3 spans 16 amino acids. From germline, CDR1 is MNHEY and CDR2 SVGAGI. V was pared by 0 bases and J by 4 bases, with 15 bases between. In nucleotides, the CDR3 is TGTGCCAGCAGTTACTCGAATAGTCTTGGTACCACTGAAGCTTTCTTT. It encodes CASSYSNSLGTTEAFF.

This chain links TRBV4-1 with TRBJ1-5; D is unclear. The CDR3 sequence is 15 residues long. V shed 1 base and J shed 5 bases, with 12 bases lying between them. Germline-derived CDR1 and CDR2 are MGHRA and YSYEKL. The CDR3 bases are TGCGCCAGCAGCCAAGTTGGCGGAGAATATCAGCCCCAGCATTTT. Translation gives CASSQVGGEYQPQHF.